This T cell receptor (beta chain) was obtained from a study of T cells after yellow fever vaccination. MiXCR, applied by TCRdb to the 5' RACE reads, yields one record per CDR3 protein. This sample has about 350,000 distinct CDR3 sequences, with over 4% found just once. This clonotype was counted many times. The input for sequencing was PBMCs, taken 5 days after the yellow fever booster vaccination. The clonotype comes from a man younger than 35 who received the YFV17D yellow fever vaccine.

The CDR3 protein is CASSPGTGLEYV. The CDR3, as DNA: TGTGCCAGCAGCCCGGGGACAGGGTTGGAGTACGTC. The J gene is TRBJ2-7, the V gene TRBV7-9; 9 bases fit TRBD1. Trimming cost V 5 bases and J 11 bases; bases outside gene matches: 7. CDR3 size: 12 residues. The V gene's germline CDR1 is SEHNR and CDR2 FQNEAQ (reference sequence).